This T cell receptor beta chain comes out of a study of siplizumab effects on memory and regulatory T cells. TCR templates, 75,000 to 100,000 per sample, were assayed. TCRdb's copy holds only in-frame clones and misses some; the assay was immunoSEQ multiplex PCR. The table lists 850 to 1,300 clones, around four fifths of them singletons. Study-wide results and caveats: The diversity of naive T cells seemed greater than that of memory cells, and their alloresponse contribution seemed major. A significant reduction in alloreactive sequences traceable to unstimulated CD4+ memory cells was produced by siplizumab.

CDR3 length equals 15 residues. The V gene end was trimmed by 5 bases and the J gene end by 8 bases; junction bases not matched to a gene: 12. Germline CDR1 is SEHNR and CDR2 is FQNEAQ (reference sequence). A word on this clone: Its target is not known.

What was sequenced was TEMRA CD8+ T cells sorted from blood. Noted subset: unstimulated CD8+ CD45RA+ effector memory T cells. The rearrangement joins TRBV7-9 to TRBJ2-4; TRBD1 matches 7 bases. The source of this sequence is a human donor in good health. CDR3: CASSTGVLWGHIQYF. The DNA for the CDR3 is TGTGCCAGCAGCACAGGGGTCCTTTGGGGGCACATTCAGTACTTC.